Sequencing of this TCR beta chain was carried out in a study of response to subunit inactivated influenza vaccine. Study-level results: After each seasonal influenza vaccination, few new T cells are recruited, the authors suggested.

The CDR3 is made up of 14 amino acids. J lost 8 bases, V lost 2 bases, and 7 bases had no gene match. In the case of this clonotype: Its specificity is unknown.

TCRdb re-derived calls from the RT-PCR reads in MiXCR, one entry per CDR3 protein. The sample records more than 400,000 distinct CDR3 sequences, approximately 9.9% being singletons. The clonotype comes from a man aged 45-65 years who received an inactivated influenza vaccine. Material: PBMCs from blood, obtained roughly 46 days after vaccination. The rearrangement links TRBV12-3 or TRBV12-4 to TRBJ1-2; 8 positions match TRBD1. This CDR3 reads CASSLSGGAGGYTF. The CDR3, as DNA: TGTGCCAGCAGTTTATCAGGGGGCGCGGGAGGCTACACCTTC.